This entry lists 8 T cell receptor beta chains sequenced from one sample in a study of graft-versus-host responses after intestinal transplantation. The table came from immunoSEQ multiplex PCR; TCRdb's copy has only in-frame clones and leaves some out. The sample consists of more than 12,000 clones, approximately 33% of them appearing once. The sequencing used alloreactive CD4+ T cells from a mixed lymphocyte reaction culture, collected before intestinal transplant. Subset specified: CFSE-low proliferating T cells sorted from roughly 6-day pre-transplant mixed lymphocyte reaction (GvH or HvG direction). These receptors came from a human patient who received an intestinal transplant.

This clone was found a few times. This CDR3 reads CASGRTREAFF. The CDR3 coding sequence is TGTGCCAGCGGACGGACTCGGGAAGCTTTCTTT. The rearrangement links TRBV28 to TRBJ1-1, with D unresolved. Trimming removed 8 bases from V and 8 bases from J, with 12 bases in between. CDR3 length equals 11 residues. Germline V gives CDR1 MDHEN, CDR2 SYDVKM.

DNA of the CDR3: TGTGCCAGCAGCGCCCAACTAGGGTACAATGAGCAGTTCTTC. Amino acids: CASSAQLGYNEQFF. This chain joins TRBV9 and TRBJ2-1, with D tentatively TRBD2 (5 bases). The CDR3 runs to 14 residues. Germline V lookup: CDR1 SGDLS, CDR2 YYNGEE. Trimming left V 3 bases short and J 4 bases short, with 11 bases between.

This clone turned up a few times. V usage is TRBV5-6 and J usage is TRBJ1-2, with unresolved D. The length of the CDR3 is 13 residues. Trimming pared 2 bases from V and 2 bases from J, leaving 7 bases between. CDR1 SGHDT and CDR2 YYEEEE come from the germline V gene. CDR3 DNA sequence: TGTGCCAGCAGCTTTGGAGTAAACTATGGCTACACCTTC. Amino acids: CASSFGVNYGYTF.

This clone was found a few times. The rearrangement joins TRBV15 to TRBJ1-2; D not resolved. CDR1 is LNHNV and CDR2 is YYDKDF in the germline V gene (reference sequence). V was trimmed by 0 bases and J by 8 bases, leaving 13 bases between them. The CDR3 loop spans 14 amino acids. CDR3: CATSRDRLVRGYTF. The CDR3 DNA follows: TGTGCCACCAGCAGAGATCGTTTGGTCAGAGGCTACACCTTC. The full variable domain, completed using reference TRBV15 and TRBJ1-2, is DAMVIQNPRYQVTQFGKPVTLSCSQTLNHNVMYWYQQKSSQAPKLLFHYYDKDFNNEADTPDNFQSRRPNTSFCFLDIRSPGLGDTAMYLCATSRDRLVRGYTFGSGTRLTVV.

The V call is TRBV27, the J call TRBJ2-2; tentatively, D is TRBD1 or TRBD2 (5 bases each). Looked up from germline, CDR1 is MNHEY and CDR2 is SMNVEV (reference sequence). The CDR3 extends over 16 amino acids. Trimming removed 5 bases from V and 1 base from J, with 14 bases in between. CDR3 sequence: CASSPTGTVNTGELFF. Here the CDR3 DNA reads TGTGCCAGCAGTCCGACCGGGACCGTGAACACCGGGGAGCTGTTTTTT.

In this sample, this clone turned up a few times. The CDR3: CASSPTETQYF. The DNA for the CDR3 is TGTGCCAGCAGCCCAACTGAGACCCAGTACTTC. V and J are TRBV27 and TRBJ2-5; D remains unclear. Germline values: CDR1 MNHEY, CDR2 SMNVEV (reference sequence). There are 11 residues in the CDR3. The ends were cut back, 6 bases at V and 5 bases at J, with 7 bases in the middle.

This clone occurred a few times. The rearrangement joins TRBV28 to TRBJ1-2; D is undetermined. From germline, CDR1 is MDHEN and CDR2 SYDVKM. Trimming shortened V by 5 bases and J by 8 bases, and 6 bases separated the two germline ends. This CDR3 contains 10 residues. DNA for the CDR3: TGTGCCAGCAGTGGGCGGGGCTACACCTTC. Amino acids: CASSGRGYTF.

The chain links TRBV6-5 to TRBJ1-6; D is unresolved. The CDR3 loop spans 12 amino acids. Germline CDR1 reads MNHEY; CDR2 reads SVGAGI. V was clipped by 2 bases and J by 9 bases, with 5 bases between them. CDR3 residues: CASSYAGSPLHF. Here the CDR3 DNA reads TGTGCCAGCAGTTACGCGGGTTCACCCCTCCACTTT.